What follows are 2 T cell receptor beta chains derived from one specimen sequenced in a study of blood T cell repertoires in COVID-19. The protocol was immunoSEQ multiplex PCR, while the TCRdb copy is restricted to in-frame clones and leaves out a portion. Seen here are 150,000 to 200,000 clones, around 76% observed once, and the top ten hold about 15%. Input material: PBMCs or T cells enriched from blood (not recorded which). The receptors stem from a woman aged 45-60 years with acute COVID-19.

This clone was seen a handful of times. The chain carries TRBV5-6 and TRBJ1-5, with D uncertain. Germline V CDR1 and CDR2: SGHDT, YYEEEE. This CDR3 region has 14 residues. The ends were cut back, 2 bases at V and 2 bases at J, with 8 bases in the middle. The CDR3 DNA reads as TGTGCCAGCAGCTTTTACGGGGGCAATCAGCCCCAGCATTTT. This codes for CASSFYGGNQPQHF.

V gene TRBV14 combines with J gene TRBJ2-1; D remains unclear. The germline V and J ends were trimmed by 1 base and 8 bases, with 15 bases remaining between them. Germline-derived CDR1 and CDR2 are SGHDN and FVKESK. There are 15 residues in the CDR3. The CDR3 loop is CASSQGAPSLYEQFF. The CDR3 nucleotides are TGTGCCAGCAGCCAAGGGGCCCCGAGCCTCTATGAGCAGTTCTTC.